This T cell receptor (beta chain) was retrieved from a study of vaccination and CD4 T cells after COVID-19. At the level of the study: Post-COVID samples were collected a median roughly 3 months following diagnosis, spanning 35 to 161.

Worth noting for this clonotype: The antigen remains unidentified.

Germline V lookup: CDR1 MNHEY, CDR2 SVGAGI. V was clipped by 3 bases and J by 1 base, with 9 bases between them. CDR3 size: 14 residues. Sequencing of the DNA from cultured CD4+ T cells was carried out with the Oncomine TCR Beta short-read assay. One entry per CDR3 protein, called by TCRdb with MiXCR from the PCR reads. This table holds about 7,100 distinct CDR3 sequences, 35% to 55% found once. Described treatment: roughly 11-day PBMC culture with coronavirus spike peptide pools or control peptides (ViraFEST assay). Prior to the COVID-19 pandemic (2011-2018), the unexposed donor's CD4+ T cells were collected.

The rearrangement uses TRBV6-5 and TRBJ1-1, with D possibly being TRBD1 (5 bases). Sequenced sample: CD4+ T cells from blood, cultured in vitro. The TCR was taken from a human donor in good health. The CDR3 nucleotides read TGTGCCAGCAGTTATCTTGGGGGGAACACTGAAGCTTTCTTT. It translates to CASSYLGGNTEAFF.